Listed below are T cell receptor beta chains from one sample, sequenced in a study of blood T cell repertoires in COVID-19. Data came from immunoSEQ multiplex PCR; TCRdb stores just in-frame clones and leaves some out. The table includes 150,000 to 200,000 clones, 79% detected once. The sequenced material came from peripheral blood. The receptor source for this set is a man aged 55 to 70 with active or convalescent COVID-19. Each CDR3 is given with its conserved first and last residue. D genes are given only for firm matches. Not every row has a clone size; where given, it reads once, few, many or a size class.

len	d_gene	v_gene	j_gene	abundance	CDR3aa	CDR3nt
14	-	TRBV5-1	TRBJ2-3	-	CASSLAVGSDTQYF	TGCGCCAGCAGCTTGGCCGTCGGGTCGGATACGCAGTATTTT
17	-	TRBV7-9	TRBJ1-1	few	CASSLAGGAGIGTEAFF	TGTGCCAGCAGCTTAGCAGGGGGGGCAGGGATTGGAACTGAAGCTTTCTTT
15	TRBD1	TRBV14	TRBJ1-2	-	CASSQTGGAGYGYTF	TGTGCCAGCAGCCAGACAGGGGGCGCGGGGTATGGCTACACCTTC
16	TRBD2	TRBV10-2	TRBJ2-1	few	CASSDLGLAGAGEQFF	TGCGCCAGCAGTGACCTGGGACTAGCGGGAGCGGGTGAGCAGTTCTTC
14	TRBD1	TRBV27	TRBJ2-7	-	CASSQSRGPYEQYF	TGTGCCAGCAGCCAATCCAGGGGGCCTTACGAGCAGTACTTC
16	TRBD1	TRBV19	TRBJ2-4	-	CASSRTGMMSKNIQYF	TGTGCCAGTAGTAGGACAGGGATGATGTCCAAAAACATTCAGTACTTC
14	TRBD1	TRBV19	TRBJ2-7	-	CASSRTGRGNEQYF	TGTGCCAGTAGTAGGACAGGGAGAGGGAACGAGCAGTACTTC
17	TRBD2	TRBV6-2/TRBV6-3	TRBJ2-3	once	CASSYSAGGITADTQYF	TGTGCCAGCAGTTACTCGGCGGGAGGCATCACGGCAGATACGCAGTATTTT
16	TRBD2	TRBV18	TRBJ2-5	-	CASSPRLAGGRETQYF	TGTGCCAGCTCCCCGCGACTAGCGGGAGGACGCGAGACCCAGTACTTC
15	TRBD1	TRBV9	TRBJ2-7	-	CASSASGQGYYEQYF	TGTGCCAGCAGCGCGTCGGGACAGGGGTACTACGAGCAGTACTTC
13	-	TRBV7-2	TRBJ1-1	few	CASSLGQNTEAFF	TGTGCCAGCAGCTTAGGGCAGAACACTGAAGCTTTCTTT
15	TRBD1	TRBV5-4	TRBJ1-5	-	CASSLEQGADQPQHF	TGTGCCAGCAGCTTGGAGCAGGGGGCGGATCAGCCCCAGCATTTT
14	TRBD2	TRBV5-1	TRBJ2-3	-	CASSPGTRGYTQYF	TGCGCCAGCAGCCCGGGGACTAGGGGTTATACGCAGTATTTT
14	TRBD1	TRBV19	TRBJ1-2	few	CASSTRTGPYGYTF	TGTGCCAGTAGTACCCGGACAGGGCCCTATGGCTACACCTTC
13	-	TRBV7-3	TRBJ2-4	many	CASSPPGVDIQYF	TGTGCCAGCAGCCCCCCGGGGGTGGACATTCAGTACTTC
15	TRBD1	TRBV19	TRBJ1-5	-	CASINGRGLNQPQHF	TGTGCCAGTATAAACGGTAGGGGGCTGAATCAGCCCCAGCATTTT
15	-	TRBV6-5	TRBJ2-1	few	CASTKGRSSYNEQFF	TGTGCCAGCACCAAGGGGCGTAGCTCCTACAATGAGCAGTTCTTC
16	-	TRBV6-2/TRBV6-3	TRBJ2-7	once	CASSPLYGDKGYEQYF	TGTGCCAGCAGTCCCTTGTACGGGGACAAGGGCTACGAGCAGTACTTC
13	-	TRBV11-2	TRBJ2-3	once	CASVLWGADTQYF	TGTGCCAGCGTCCTTTGGGGGGCAGATACGCAGTATTTT
13	TRBD1	TRBV12-3/TRBV12-4	TRBJ1-2	-	CASSPRGLDGYTF	TGTGCCAGCAGTCCGAGGGGGCTGGATGGCTACACCTTC
17	TRBD1	TRBV5-4	TRBJ2-1	-	CASSEVGWDRGLNEQFF	TGTGCCAGCAGCGAGGTTGGGTGGGACAGGGGGCTGAATGAGCAGTTCTTC
15	-	TRBV18	TRBJ1-5	few	CASSPMTGSNQPQHF	TGTGCCAGCTCACCTATGACGGGGAGCAATCAGCCCCAGCATTTT
14	TRBD1	TRBV6-2/TRBV6-3	TRBJ2-5	once	CASSQDRGRETQYF	TGTGCCAGCAGCCAGGACAGGGGACGGGAGACCCAGTACTTC
16	TRBD2	TRBV3-1/TRBV3-2	TRBJ2-5	once	CASSQAGTTNQETQYF	TGTGCCAGCAGCCAGGCCGGGACTACCAATCAAGAGACCCAGTACTTC
13	-	TRBV25-1	TRBJ2-3	-	CASSDSLADTQYF	TGTGCCAGCAGTGACTCACTCGCTGATACGCAGTATTTT
16	TRBD2	TRBV19	TRBJ2-5	-	CASRGGERDFQETQYF	TGTGCCAGTAGGGGCGGAGAGCGGGACTTCCAAGAGACCCAGTACTTC
12	-	TRBV7-3	TRBJ2-5	-	CASSPEGTTQYF	TGTGCCAGCAGCCCGGAGGGAACGACCCAGTACTTC
14	-	TRBV29-1	TRBJ2-7	-	CSGGASGNSYEQYF	TGCAGCGGGGGGGCGTCCGGGAACTCCTACGAGCAGTACTTC
13	-	TRBV29-1	TRBJ1-2	-	CSVDATSGYGYTF	TGCAGCGTTGATGCCACCTCAGGCTATGGCTACACCTTC
14	-	TRBV4-1	TRBJ1-3	-	CASRNGGSGNTIYF	TGCGCCAGCAGGAACGGAGGCTCTGGAAACACCATATATTTT
15	TRBD2	TRBV28	TRBJ2-3	-	CASILTGGGRDTQYF	TGTGCCAGCATCTTAACCGGGGGGGGGCGCGATACGCAGTATTTT
16	-	TRBV5-3	TRBJ1-4	few	CARSLRMERGGEKLFF	TGTGCCAGAAGCTTGAGGATGGAAAGGGGTGGGGAAAAACTGTTTTTT
14	-	TRBV28	TRBJ2-4	-	CASSLGEIRHIQYF	TGTGCCAGCAGTTTAGGGGAGATTAGGCACATTCAGTACTTC
15	-	TRBV4-1	TRBJ1-5	-	CASSQEGGSYQPQHF	TGCGCCAGCAGCCAAGAGGGAGGGTCATACCAGCCCCAGCATTTT
14	TRBD2	TRBV5-4	TRBJ2-3	few	CASRGGLSTDTQYF	TGTGCCAGCAGGGGGGGGTTAAGCACAGATACGCAGTATTTT
13	-	TRBV12-3/TRBV12-4	TRBJ1-1	few	CASSFKQRAEAFF	TGTGCCAGCAGTTTTAAACAGCGGGCTGAAGCTTTCTTT
15	-	TRBV15	TRBJ1-2	-	CATSRDPGSLNGYTF	TGTGCCACCAGCAGAGATCCAGGCAGTTTAAACGGCTACACCTTC
13	-	TRBV11-2	TRBJ1-3	-	CASSLTRTTTIYF	TGTGCCAGCAGCTTAACTCGAACTACAACCATATATTTT
16	TRBD1	TRBV7-3	TRBJ2-3	-	CASSSGDRGFTDTQYF	TGTGCCAGCAGCTCCGGAGACAGGGGCTTCACAGATACGCAGTATTTT
11	-	TRBV10-3	TRBJ1-2	-	CAITDGSGYTF	TGTGCCATCACCGACGGGTCTGGCTACACCTTC
13	-	TRBV9	TRBJ2-5	-	CASSVGGDETQYF	TGTGCCAGCAGCGTAGGGGGCGATGAGACCCAGTACTTC
18	-	TRBV28	TRBJ1-3	few	CASSFRFGQPNSGNTIYF	TGTGCCAGCAGTTTTCGCTTCGGACAGCCAAACTCTGGAAACACCATATATTTT
13	-	TRBV13	TRBJ1-4	-	CASSFFGSEKLFF	TGTGCCAGCAGCTTCTTTGGGAGTGAAAAACTGTTTTTT
16	-	TRBV7-2	TRBJ2-6	-	CASSITGPPGANVLTF	TGTGCCAGCAGTATTACAGGGCCCCCTGGGGCCAACGTCCTGACTTTC
14	TRBD2	TRBV28	TRBJ2-3	-	CASSLTGLADTQYF	TGTGCCAGCAGTTTAACGGGACTAGCCGATACGCAGTATTTT
15	-	TRBV19	TRBJ1-3	many	CASSIGADSGNTIYF	TGTGCCAGTAGTATAGGTGCGGACTCTGGAAACACCATATATTTT